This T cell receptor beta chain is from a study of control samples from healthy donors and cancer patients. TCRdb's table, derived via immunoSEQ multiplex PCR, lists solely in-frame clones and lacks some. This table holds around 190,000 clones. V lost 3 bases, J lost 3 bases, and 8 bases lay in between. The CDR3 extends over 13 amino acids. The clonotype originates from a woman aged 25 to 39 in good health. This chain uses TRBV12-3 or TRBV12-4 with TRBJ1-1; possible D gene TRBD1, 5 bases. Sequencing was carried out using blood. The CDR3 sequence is CASSFGDDTEAFF. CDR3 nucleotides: TGTGCCAGCAGTTTCGGGGACGACACTGAAGCTTTCTTT.